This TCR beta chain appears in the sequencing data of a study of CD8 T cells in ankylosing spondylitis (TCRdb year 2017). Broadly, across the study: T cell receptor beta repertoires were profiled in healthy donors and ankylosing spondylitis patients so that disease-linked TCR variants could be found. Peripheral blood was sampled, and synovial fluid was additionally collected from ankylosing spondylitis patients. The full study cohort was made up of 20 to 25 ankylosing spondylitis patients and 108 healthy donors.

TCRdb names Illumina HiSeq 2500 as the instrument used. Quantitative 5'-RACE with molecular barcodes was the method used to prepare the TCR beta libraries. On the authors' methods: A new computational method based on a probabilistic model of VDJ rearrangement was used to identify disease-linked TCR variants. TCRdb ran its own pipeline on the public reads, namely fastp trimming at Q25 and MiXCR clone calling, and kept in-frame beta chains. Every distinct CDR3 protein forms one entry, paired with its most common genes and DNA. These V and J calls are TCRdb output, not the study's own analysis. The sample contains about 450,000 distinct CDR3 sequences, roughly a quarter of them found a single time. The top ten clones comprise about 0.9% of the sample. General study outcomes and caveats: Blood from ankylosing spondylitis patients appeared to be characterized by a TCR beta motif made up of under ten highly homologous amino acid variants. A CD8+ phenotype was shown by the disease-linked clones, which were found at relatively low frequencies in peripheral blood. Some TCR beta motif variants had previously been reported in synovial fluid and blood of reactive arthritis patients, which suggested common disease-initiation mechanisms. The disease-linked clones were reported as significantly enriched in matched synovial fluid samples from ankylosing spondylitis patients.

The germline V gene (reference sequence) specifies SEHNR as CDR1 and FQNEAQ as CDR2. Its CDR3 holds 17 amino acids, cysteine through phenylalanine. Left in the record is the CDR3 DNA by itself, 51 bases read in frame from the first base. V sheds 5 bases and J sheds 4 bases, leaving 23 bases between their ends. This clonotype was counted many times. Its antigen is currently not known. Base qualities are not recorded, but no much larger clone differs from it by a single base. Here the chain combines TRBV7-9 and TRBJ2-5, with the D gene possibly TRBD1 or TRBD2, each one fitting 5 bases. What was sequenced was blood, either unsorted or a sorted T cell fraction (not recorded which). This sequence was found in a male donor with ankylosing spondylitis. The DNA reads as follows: TGTGCCAGCAGCACCCTGGGACGGCGGAGGTCTTCAGAGACCCAGTACTTC. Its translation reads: CASSTLGRRRSSETQYF.